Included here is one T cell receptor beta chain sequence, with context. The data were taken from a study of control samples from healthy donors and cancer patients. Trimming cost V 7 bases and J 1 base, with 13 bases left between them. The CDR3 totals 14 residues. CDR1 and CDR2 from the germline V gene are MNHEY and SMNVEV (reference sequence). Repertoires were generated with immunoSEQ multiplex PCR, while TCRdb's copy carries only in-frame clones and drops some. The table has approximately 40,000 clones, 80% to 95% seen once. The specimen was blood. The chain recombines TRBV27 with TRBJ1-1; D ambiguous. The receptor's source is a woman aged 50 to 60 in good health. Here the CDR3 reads CASTARQRNTEAFF. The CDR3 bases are TGTGCCAGCACCGCTCGGCAGAGGAACACTGAAGCTTTCTTT.